These 27 T cell receptor beta chains originate from one sample sequenced in a study of technical replicates of blood from a handful of donors (dated by TCRdb to 2016 to 2017). Library creation used the immunoSEQ multiplex PCR assay. The immuneACCESS repertoire file appears here via TCRdb, limited to in-frame rearrangements. These files lack a portion of the clones; in checked studies, under half of the deficit traces to unresolved V genes, and the cause of the others is not known. The sample yields nearly 70,000 clones; just over 90% were counted once. Over 3.5% of the sample is held by the ten biggest clonotypes. The sample consisted of PBMCs. All receptors derive from a human donor in good health. Some clones in this sample may be carry-over from other donors' samples.

The CDR3 reads CASSFGTSGGNEQFF. The CDR3 DNA reads as TGTGCCAGCAGCTTCGGGACTAGCGGGGGAAATGAGCAGTTCTTC. The rearrangement links TRBV7-2 to TRBJ2-1; 14 bases match TRBD2. CDR1 is SGHTA, CDR2 FQGNSA, per germline. J lost 7 bases, V lost 3 bases, and 2 bases had no gene match. The CDR3 contains 15 residues.

The chain combines TRBV27 with TRBJ2-7; TRBD2 agrees at 15 bases. The V gene's germline CDR1 is MNHEY and CDR2 SMNVEV (reference sequence). V lost 2 bases to trimming and J lost 7 bases; unmatched junction nucleotides: 9. This CDR3 spans 17 amino acids. Here the CDR3 DNA reads TGTGCCAGCAGTTTAACCTCAGGACTAGCGGGAGGGCGGGAGCAGTACTTC. Translated: CASSLTSGLAGGREQYF.

This clone was found once. V and J are TRBV27 and TRBJ2-3; the D is unclear. Germline CDR1 and CDR2: MNHEY and SMNVEV (reference sequence). This CDR3 contains 13 residues. Trimming removed 4 bases from V and 4 bases from J, with 9 bases in between. CDR3 region: CASSWAYADTQYF. The CDR3 DNA sequence: TGTGCCAGCAGTTGGGCTTACGCAGATACGCAGTATTTT.

The chain joins TRBV6-5 to TRBJ2-2; maybe TRBD2 (6 bases). Germline V gives CDR1 MNHEY, CDR2 SVGAGI. There are 14 residues in the CDR3. Trimming left V 5 bases short and J 3 bases short, with 10 bases between. The CDR3 DNA follows: TGTGCCAGCAGTAGCGGGCCGTACACCGGGGAGCTGTTTTTT. Protein product: CASSSGPYTGELFF.

The chain is built from TRBV21-1 and TRBJ1-1; TRBD1 reflects the table's D call only, with no check against the DNA. TRBV21-1 is designated a pseudogene. This CDR3 contains 11 residues. The CDR3 nucleotides read TGTGCCAGCCCTAGGGGGCAGAGGGATTTCTTT. Protein: CASPRGQRDFF.

The chain recombines TRBV21-1 with TRBJ1-2; TRBD1 was called by the table and not checked on the DNA. TRBV21-1 is a pseudogene locus. CDR3 length: 19 amino acids. The CDR3 here is CASSQHNPTGLFIEDGYTF. The CDR3 nucleotides read TGTGCCAGCAGCCAACATAATCCGACAGGGCTCTTCATCGAGGATGGCTACACCTTC.

V usage is TRBV18 and J usage is TRBJ1-6, with TRBD1 as a possible D gene (6 bases). V was trimmed by 4 bases and J by 6 bases, leaving 10 bases between them. This CDR3 spans 14 amino acids. Germline CDR1 and CDR2: KGHSH and LQKENI. In DNA form, the CDR3 reads TGTGCCAGCTCACTGGACAGTCCTAATTCACCCCTCCACTTT. Protein: CASSLDSPNSPLHF.

The chain combines TRBV2 with TRBJ2-1, with 9 bases lining up with TRBD2. This CDR3 has 15 residues. V lost 6 bases, J lost 7 bases, and 10 bases stayed unmatched. Germline values: CDR1 SNHLY, CDR2 FYNNEI. The chain's CDR3 is CASSGLATRGNEQFF. As DNA, the CDR3 is TGTGCCAGCAGCGGACTAGCGACAAGGGGGAATGAGCAGTTCTTC.

The J gene is TRBJ2-5, the V gene TRBV25-1, with TRBD2 matching over 11 bases. Trimming at V came to 6 bases and at J to 5 bases, leaving 11 bases not matched to a gene. The germline V gene has CDR1 MGHDK and CDR2 SYGVNS. The length of the CDR3 is 16 residues. The CDR3 spells CASSQHLAGGPETQYF. CDR3 bases: TGTGCCAGCAGCCAGCACTTAGCGGGAGGGCCGGAGACCCAGTACTTC.

V is TRBV4-3 and J is TRBJ2-7; 7 bases align to TRBD1. The CDR3 length is 15 residues. Germline V lookup: CDR1 LGHNA, CDR2 YSLEER. V lost 0 bases, J lost 5 bases, and 7 bases stayed unmatched. Written as DNA, the CDR3 is TGCGCCAGCAGCCAAGATCGACAGGGTGGAAACGAGCAGTACTTC. It translates to CASSQDRQGGNEQYF.

The V call is TRBV19, the J call TRBJ1-2; 9 nucleotides agree with TRBD1. From germline, CDR1 is LNHDA and CDR2 SQIVND (reference sequence). The CDR3 is 14 residues long. V was pared by 3 bases and J by 4 bases, with 3 bases of the junction left unmatched. This CDR3 is CASSIGQGIYGYTF. The CDR3 bases are TGTGCCAGTAGTATTGGACAGGGGATCTATGGCTACACCTTC.

The rearrangement joins TRBV5-1 to TRBJ2-3, with TRBD2 matching over 8 bases. Germline V gene data show CDR1 as SGHRS and CDR2 as YFSETQ. The CDR3 runs 18 residues. V trimming: 1 base; J trimming: 4 bases; junction bases outside the gene matches: 14. The CDR3 region has the DNA TGCGCCAGCAGCTTGATAGGCCGGACTAGCCCAACGGCAGATACGCAGTATTTT. Translating gives CASSLIGRTSPTADTQYF.

The genes are TRBV6-5 and TRBJ1-2; no firm D call. The V end lost 7 bases, the J end lost 1 base, and 7 bases lay between the germline ends. The CDR3 contains 12 residues. Germline V gene lookup returns CDR1 MNHEY and CDR2 SVGAGI. DNA of the CDR3: TGTGCCAGCAAAGACTTTAACTATGGCTACACCTTC. This codes for CASKDFNYGYTF.

This clone was picked up a small number of times. The chain couples TRBV5-1 to TRBJ2-1; 7 nucleotides agree with TRBD1. J lost 7 bases, V lost 3 bases, and 7 bases had no gene match. Germline values: CDR1 SGHRS, CDR2 YFSETQ. This CDR3 contains 14 residues. The DNA of the CDR3 is TGCGCCAGCAGCTCCATAGGGGGCGGAAATGAGCAGTTCTTC. This codes for CASSSIGGGNEQFF.

The rearrangement uses TRBV29-1 and TRBJ1-3; a possible D gene is TRBD1 (6 bases). Germline V gene lookup returns CDR1 SQVTM and CDR2 ANQGSEA. The CDR3 extends over 12 amino acids. The V gene lost 5 bases and the J gene lost 4 bases, with 9 bases spanning the gap. CDR3 amino acids: CSVQGLGNTIYF. The CDR3 coding sequence is TGCAGCGTTCAGGGGTTAGGAAACACCATATATTTT.

The rearrangement uses TRBV6-5 and TRBJ1-5; TRBD1 is a possible D gene (5 bases). Deletions cut 5 bases from V and 0 bases from J, with 8 bases between. The CDR3 covers 14 residues. Germline V CDR1 and CDR2: MNHEY, SVGAGI. In nucleotides, the CDR3 is TGTGCCAGCAGTCCAGGGTTTAGCAATCAGCCCCAGCATTTT. Amino acid sequence: CASSPGFSNQPQHF.

The chain recombines TRBV9 with TRBJ2-1; the D gene is possibly TRBD2 (5 bases). This CDR3 comprises 14 residues. V lost 2 bases to trimming and J lost 8 bases, with 14 bases between them. Germline CDR1 reads SGDLS; CDR2 reads YYNGEE. CDR3 amino acids: CASSVNPLRDEQFF. The DNA of the CDR3 is TGTGCCAGCAGCGTCAACCCCTTGAGGGATGAGCAGTTCTTC.

This clone is labeled as large. Other DNA variants within this sample encode the same CDR3. V and J are TRBV5-1 and TRBJ1-1; a weak D match, TRBD1 (6 bases). The germline CDR1 and CDR2 sequences are SGHRS and YFSETQ. The CDR3 is made up of 14 amino acids. V was trimmed by 0 bases and J by 3 bases, leaving 9 bases between them. In DNA form, the CDR3 reads TGCGCCAGCAGCTTGGGAGGGGGATACACTGAAGCTTTCTTT. Translated: CASSLGGGYTEAFF. Filled out from reference TRBV5-1 and TRBJ1-1, the complete variable domain reads KAGVTQTPRYLIKTRGQQVTLSCSPISGHRSVSWYQQTPGQGLQFLFEYFSETQRNKGNFPGRFSGRQFSNSRSEMNVSTLELGDSALYLCASSLGGGYTEAFFGQGTRLTVV.

The rearrangement links TRBV4-3 to TRBJ1-6; TRBD1 matches at 9 bases. The CDR3 covers 17 residues. Germline V gene data show CDR1 as LGHNA and CDR2 as YSLEER. The ends lost 4 bases at V and 4 bases at J; junction bases unmatched: 8. This CDR3 is CASSLNHRGPYNSPLHF. For the CDR3, the DNA is TGCGCCAGCAGCCTTAACCACAGGGGGCCTTATAATTCACCCCTCCACTTT.

The V and J genes are TRBV5-1 and TRBJ2-3; 9 nucleotides align to TRBD2. Germline CDR1 SGHRS, CDR2 YFSETQ. Trimming removed 4 bases from V and 13 bases from J; junction bases left unmatched: 22. The CDR3 has 17 amino acids. The CDR3 nucleotides are TGCGCCAGCAGCCCCGGTCGGACTAGCGCTTGGGTTGAGCAAGAGTATTTT. Translated: CASSPGRTSAWVEQEYF. The entire variable domain, with the rest obtained from reference TRBV5-1 and TRBJ2-3, is as follows: KAGVTQTPRYLIKTRGQQVTLSCSPISGHRSVSWYQQTPGQGLQFLFEYFSETQRNKGNFPGRFSGRQFSNSRSEMNVSTLELGDSALYLCASSPGRTSAWVEQEYFGPGTRLTVL.

This sequence joins TRBV7-8 and TRBJ1-4; D is possibly TRBD1 (5 bases). The germline gives CDR1 SGHVS, CDR2 FQNEAQ. Trimming removed 0 bases from V and 4 bases from J, with 12 bases in between. The CDR3 has 16 residues. The CDR3 spells CASSLAGMGLNEKLFF. Here the CDR3 DNA reads TGTGCCAGCAGCTTAGCTGGTATGGGACTTAATGAAAAACTGTTTTTT. Using reference TRBV7-8 and TRBJ1-4 for the parts outside the CDR3, the full variable domain is GAGVSQSPRYKVAKRGQDVALRCDPISGHVSLFWYQQALGQGPEFLTYFQNEAQLDKSGLPSDRFFAERPEGSVSTLKIQRTQQEDSAVYLCASSLAGMGLNEKLFFGSGTQLSVL.

The chain combines TRBV29-1 with TRBJ1-2; weak D call: TRBD1 (6 bases). Trimming removed 1 base at V and 7 bases at J, with 19 bases between. This CDR3 spans 15 amino acids. Looked up from germline, CDR1 is SQVTM and CDR2 is ANQGSEA. CDR3 sequence: CSVEGAGASLGGYTF. CDR3 DNA sequence: TGCAGCGTTGAAGGCGCAGGGGCCTCCCTCGGTGGCTACACCTTC.

This clone was observed a single time. The chain employs TRBV5-1 and TRBJ1-2; D might be TRBD1 (5 bases). There are 13 residues in the CDR3. With 2 bases removed from V and 4 bases from J, the gap between germline ends came to 9 bases. Germline-derived CDR1 and CDR2 are SGHRS and YFSETQ. CDR3 nucleotide sequence: TGCGCCAGCAGCTTCGACAGTTCCTATGGCTACACCTTC. Translation: CASSFDSSYGYTF.

The chain recombines TRBV28 with TRBJ1-1; D is perhaps TRBD1 (6 bases). Germline V gives CDR1 MDHEN, CDR2 SYDVKM. V was trimmed by 6 bases and J by 4 bases, leaving 15 bases between them. This CDR3 is 14 amino acids long. The CDR3 loop reads CASRLTTGTTEAFF. CDR3 coding DNA: TGTGCCAGCAGGCTGACCACAGGGACCACTGAAGCTTTCTTT.

The V gene is TRBV2, the J gene TRBJ1-4; 10 bases fit TRBD1. The CDR3 covers 14 residues. Per the germline V gene, CDR1 is SNHLY and CDR2 is FYNNEI. The junction had 6 bases not matched to a gene; V was cut back by 6 bases and J by 8 bases. In DNA, the CDR3 is TGTGCCAGCAGGCGACAGGGGGCGAGCGAAAAACTGTTTTTT. This gives the protein CASRRQGASEKLFF.

This clone was recorded only once. This chain links TRBV9 with TRBJ1-2; 7 bases fit TRBD1. CDR1 is SGDLS and CDR2 is YYNGEE in the germline V gene. The J segment lost 8 bases and the V segment lost 3 bases, leaving 10 bases of the junction unmatched. This CDR3 has 14 residues. The CDR3 sequence: CASSGGTARWGYTF. The CDR3 DNA reads TGTGCCAGCAGCGGCGGGACAGCCCGCTGGGGCTACACCTTC. The entire variable domain, with the rest obtained from reference TRBV9 and TRBJ1-2, is as follows: DSGVTQTPKHLITATGQRVTLRCSPRSGDLSVYWYQQSLDQGLQFLIQYYNGEERAKGNILERFSAQQFPDLHSELNLSSLELGDSALYFCASSGGTARWGYTFGSGTRLTVV.

This rearrangement joins TRBV30 to TRBJ2-7; 11 bases align to TRBD2. The CDR3 runs to 14 residues. Germline trimming cut 3 bases from V and 0 bases from J; bases unmatched to any gene: 1. Per germline, CDR1 GTSNPN and CDR2 SVGIG (reference sequence). In DNA, the CDR3 is TGTGCCTGGAGGGGACTAGCGGCCTCCTACGAGCAGTACTTC. As protein: CAWRGLAASYEQYF.